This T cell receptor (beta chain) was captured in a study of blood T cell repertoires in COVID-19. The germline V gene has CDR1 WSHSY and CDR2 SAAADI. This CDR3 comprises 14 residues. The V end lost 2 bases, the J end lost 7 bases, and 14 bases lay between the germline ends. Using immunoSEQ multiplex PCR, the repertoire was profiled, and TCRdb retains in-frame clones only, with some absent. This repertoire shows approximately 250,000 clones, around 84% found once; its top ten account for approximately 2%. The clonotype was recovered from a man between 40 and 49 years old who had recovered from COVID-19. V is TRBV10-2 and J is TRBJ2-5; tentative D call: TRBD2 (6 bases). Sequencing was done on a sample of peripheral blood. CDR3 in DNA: TGCGCCAGCAGTGAGGTGCGATGGGGAGGGACCCAGTACTTC. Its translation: CASSEVRWGGTQYF.